This T cell receptor beta chain was sequenced in a study of control samples from healthy donors and cancer patients. Germline V gives CDR1 KGHSH, CDR2 LQKENI. The CDR3 has 13 amino acids. With 2 bases removed from V and 5 bases from J, the gap between germline ends came to 7 bases. Clones were sequenced by immunoSEQ multiplex PCR, and TCRdb holds only the in-frame ones, with some missing. This sample has approximately 230,000 clones, with around 80% found just once. Sequencing was done on a sample of PBMCs. The clonotype was recovered from an older woman with lung cancer. The rearrangement uses TRBV18 and TRBJ2-1; D is unresolved. The CDR3 protein is CASSPSKDNEQFF. As DNA, the CDR3 is TGTGCCAGCTCACCATCGAAGGACAATGAGCAGTTCTTC.